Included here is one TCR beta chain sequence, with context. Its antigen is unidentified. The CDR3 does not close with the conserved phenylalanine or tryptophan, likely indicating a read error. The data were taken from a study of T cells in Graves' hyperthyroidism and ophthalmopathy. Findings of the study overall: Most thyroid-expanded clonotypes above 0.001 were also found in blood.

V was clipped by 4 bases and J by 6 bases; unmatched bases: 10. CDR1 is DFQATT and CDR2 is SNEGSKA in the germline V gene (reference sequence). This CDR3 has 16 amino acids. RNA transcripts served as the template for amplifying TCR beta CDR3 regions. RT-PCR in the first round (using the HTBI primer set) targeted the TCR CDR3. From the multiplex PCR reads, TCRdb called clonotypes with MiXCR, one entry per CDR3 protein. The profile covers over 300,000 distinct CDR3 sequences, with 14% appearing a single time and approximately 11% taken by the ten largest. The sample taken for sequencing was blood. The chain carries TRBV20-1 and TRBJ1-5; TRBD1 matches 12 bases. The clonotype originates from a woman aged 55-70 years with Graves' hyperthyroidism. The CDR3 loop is CSATNRDRGHSQPQHL. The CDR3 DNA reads TGCAGTGCTACCAACCGGGACAGGGGGCACAGTCAGCCCCAGCATCTT.